This entry concerns a single TCR beta chain. TCRdb keeps only in-frame clones here, not all; method: immunoSEQ multiplex PCR. The sample shows some 510,000 clones, roughly 90% of them seen only once. This sample is drawn from a study of blood T cell repertoires in COVID-19. Overall study: Collection of acute and convalescent COVID-19 samples took place in the United States, Italy and Spain.

The clonotype originates from a woman between 40 and 50 years old who had recovered from COVID-19. Source material: PBMCs or T cells enriched from blood (not recorded which).

This CDR3 reads CASRTLGVAGENEQFF. In DNA, the CDR3 is TGCGCCAGCAGGACCTTGGGAGTAGCGGGAGAAAATGAGCAGTTCTTC. This sequence joins TRBV5-1 and TRBJ2-1; 9 bases are shared with TRBD2. This CDR3 region has 16 residues. Trimming cost V 5 bases and J 7 bases; bases outside gene matches: 13. The germline CDR1 and CDR2 sequences are SGHRS and YFSETQ. The complete variable domain, with remaining parts taken from reference TRBV5-1 and TRBJ2-1, reads KAGVTQTPRYLIKTRGQQVTLSCSPISGHRSVSWYQQTPGQGLQFLFEYFSETQRNKGNFPGRFSGRQFSNSRSEMNVSTLELGDSALYLCASRTLGVAGENEQFFGPGTRLTVL.